Described below is a single T cell receptor (beta chain) sequence and its context. Its antigen is undetermined. The data belong to a study of CD8+CD57+ T cells in acquired aplastic anemia. Study observations and caveats: Significant differences in CD8+ Simpson's diversity were not observed between patients and controls. Patients and controls had in common twenty-nine CD8+ CDR3 sequences.

The CDR3 has 15 amino acids. CDR1 is SEHNR and CDR2 is FQNEAQ in the germline V gene (reference sequence). Trimming cost V 5 bases and J 8 bases, with 18 bases left between them. Template material for TCR beta VDJ and CDR3 profiling consisted of genomic DNA. TCRdb re-analysed the reads in MiXCR, keeping a single row per CDR3 protein. The sample records some 410,000 distinct CDR3 sequences, about 70% being singletons. The receptor comes from a human donor in good health, serving as a control. The chain uses TRBV7-9 and TRBJ1-4; D is perhaps TRBD1 (5 bases). The source material was sorted CD4+, CD8+, or CD8+CD57+ T cells (not recorded which) from PBMCs. The CDR3 region has the DNA TGTGCCAGCAGCAGAGAGCCAAGGGGCAAAGAAAAACTGTTTTTT. It translates to CASSREPRGKEKLFF.